This T cell receptor beta chain was identified during a study of early T cells in non-severe SARS-CoV-2 infection. Background on the study: Bulk RNA from unsorted whole blood was sequenced; chains were unpaired.

Per the germline V gene, CDR1 is MNHNY and CDR2 is SVGAGI (reference sequence). With 7 bases clipped from V and 3 bases from J, the junction kept 16 bases outside the gene matches. The CDR3 sequence is 17 residues long. The library protocol tagged individual cDNA molecules with unique molecular identifiers. TCRdb called the 5' RACE reads again in MiXCR, with one record for every CDR3 protein. The repertoire holds tens of thousands of distinct CDR3 sequences, approximately 22% seen once, with 4.6% in the top ten. The study, taken as a whole, reports: Anti-spike CD8 responses were favored by VDJdb matching, which missed private and CD4 specificities.

A remark on this clonotype: As yet, its antigen is unknown.

The sequences come from whole blood, collected at baseline. The clonotype originates from an adult who was a healthcare worker with PCR-confirmed SARS-CoV-2 infection or an uninfected control (not recorded which). This chain uses TRBV6-6 with TRBJ2-3; 7 nucleotides agree with TRBD2. CDR3 residues: CASTHPGLGGPTDTQYF. CDR3 sequence (DNA): TGTGCCAGCACCCACCCAGGACTAGGTGGTCCTACAGATACGCAGTATTTT.